The present T cell receptor (beta chain) was sequenced within a study of blood T cell repertoires in COVID-19. In the study overall: Spain, Italy and the United States supplied samples that represented acute and convalescent COVID-19. From T cells, B-cell-depleted T cells, or PBMCs came the material, which was cDNA or gDNA.

Original handling: The authors estimated nucleated cell counts from reference gene primer amplification. TCRdb's table, derived via immunoSEQ multiplex PCR, lists solely in-frame clones and lacks some. The V and J calls and clone size were taken over from that table, and D and trimming were inferred from the DNA. This sample yields about 43,000 clones, of which roughly 80% are seen a single time; roughly 2.5% belongs to the top ten. V was cut by 5 bases and J by 9 bases, with 17 bases left in between. Germline V gene lookup returns CDR1 SGHAT and CDR2 FQNNGV. CDR3 length: 14 amino acids. The receptor's source is a woman aged 60-75 years with acute or convalescent COVID-19. Sequencing was done on a sample of peripheral blood. V usage is TRBV11-2 and J usage is TRBJ2-1, with D possibly matching TRBD1 (6 bases). The CDR3 region has the DNA TGTGCCAGCAGCCCACAGGGTCTATGGAGTGAGCAGTTCTTC. It is translated as CASSPQGLWSEQFF.